Given below is one TCR beta chain in context. Antigen specificity is unknown. The CDR3 runs to 16 residues. V was cut by 0 bases and J by 3 bases, with 10 bases left in between. Germline CDR1 SGHKS, CDR2 YYEKEE (reference sequence). This sample stems from a study of cytomegalovirus exposure and HLA in healthy donors. Findings and limits, study-wide: Presence/absence analyses assumed roughly uniform sequencing depth across donors. In all likelihood, a cluster of highly shared sequence variants was a sequencing artifact. Analysis was carried out at a later point, and it linked a missense DCLRE1C variant to TCR beta V- and J-gene trimming. Later analysis identified several of the most significant clusters that appeared linked to common viral pathogens.

The PCR made use of 60 Vbeta and 13 Jbeta primers. Assay used: immunoSEQ multiplex PCR; TCRdb lists only in-frame clones, some missing. The sample gives about 140,000 clones, roughly 80% of which show up once; about 10% is in the top ten. The chain is built from TRBV5-5 and TRBJ2-6, with D tentatively TRBD2 (6 bases). The sequence came from a man between 18 and 29 years old in good health and CMV-seropositive. The sample consisted of PBMCs. For the CDR3, the DNA is TGTGCCAGCAGCTTGGCCGGAGGGTTTGGGGCCAACGTCCTGACTTTC. Translated: CASSLAGGFGANVLTF.